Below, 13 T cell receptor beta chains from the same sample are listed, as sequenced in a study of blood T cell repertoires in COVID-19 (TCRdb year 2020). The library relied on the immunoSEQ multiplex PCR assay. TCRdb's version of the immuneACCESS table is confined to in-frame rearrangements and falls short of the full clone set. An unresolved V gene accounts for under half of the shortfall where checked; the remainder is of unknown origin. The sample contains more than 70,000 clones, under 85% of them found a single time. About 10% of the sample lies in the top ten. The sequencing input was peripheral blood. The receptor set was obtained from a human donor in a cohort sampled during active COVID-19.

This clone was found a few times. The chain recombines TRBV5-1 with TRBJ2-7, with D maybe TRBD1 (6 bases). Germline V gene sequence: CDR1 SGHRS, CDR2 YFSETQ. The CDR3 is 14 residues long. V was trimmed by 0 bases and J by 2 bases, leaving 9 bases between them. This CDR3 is CASSLEGDTYEQYF. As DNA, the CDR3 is TGCGCCAGCAGCTTGGAGGGGGACACCTACGAGCAGTACTTC.

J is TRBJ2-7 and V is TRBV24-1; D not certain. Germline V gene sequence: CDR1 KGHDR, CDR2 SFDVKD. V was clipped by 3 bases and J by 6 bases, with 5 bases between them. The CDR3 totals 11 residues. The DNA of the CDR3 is TGTGCCACCAGTGATACGGTCGAGCAGTACTTC. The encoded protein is CATSDTVEQYF.

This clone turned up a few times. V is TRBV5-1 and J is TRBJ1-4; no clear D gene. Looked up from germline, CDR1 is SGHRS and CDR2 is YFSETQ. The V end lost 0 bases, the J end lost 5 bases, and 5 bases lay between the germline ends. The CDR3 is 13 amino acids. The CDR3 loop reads CASSLGANEKLFF. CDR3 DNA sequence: TGCGCCAGCAGCTTGGGGGCCAATGAAAAACTGTTTTTT.

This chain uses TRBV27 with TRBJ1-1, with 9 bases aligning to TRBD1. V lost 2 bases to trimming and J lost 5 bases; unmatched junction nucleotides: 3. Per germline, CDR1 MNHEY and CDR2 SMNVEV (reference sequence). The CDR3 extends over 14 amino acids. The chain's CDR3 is CASSLGTGRTEAFF. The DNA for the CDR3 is TGTGCCAGCAGTTTAGGGACAGGGAGGACTGAAGCTTTCTTT.

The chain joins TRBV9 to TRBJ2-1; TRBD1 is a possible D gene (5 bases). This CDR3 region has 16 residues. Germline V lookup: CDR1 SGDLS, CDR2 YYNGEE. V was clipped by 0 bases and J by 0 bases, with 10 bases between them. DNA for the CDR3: TGTGCCAGCAGCGTAGTGGGGCGGAGCTCCTACAATGAGCAGTTCTTC. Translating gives CASSVVGRSSYNEQFF.

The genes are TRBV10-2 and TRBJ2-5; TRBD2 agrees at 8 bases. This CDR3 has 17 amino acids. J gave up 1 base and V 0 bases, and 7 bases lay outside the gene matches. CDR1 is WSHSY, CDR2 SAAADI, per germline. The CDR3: CASSESGVAGTQETQYF. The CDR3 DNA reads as TGCGCCAGCAGTGAGTCGGGGGTAGCGGGGACCCAAGAGACCCAGTACTTC.

Written as DNA, the CDR3 is TGTGCCACCAGTGATGGGCCGGAGGAGTACGGCTACACCTTC. Its protein is CATSDGPEEYGYTF. This sequence joins TRBV24-1 and TRBJ1-2; D unresolved. Germline V lookup: CDR1 KGHDR, CDR2 SFDVKD. The CDR3 consists of 14 residues. The V gene lost 3 bases and the J gene lost 8 bases, with 15 bases spanning the gap.

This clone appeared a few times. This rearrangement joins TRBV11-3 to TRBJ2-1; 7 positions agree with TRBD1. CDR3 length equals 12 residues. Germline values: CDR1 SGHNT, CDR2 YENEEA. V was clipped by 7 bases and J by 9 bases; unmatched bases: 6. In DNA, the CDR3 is TGTGCCAGCACCACAGGGGTTGTTGAGCAGTTCTTC. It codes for CASTTGVVEQFF.

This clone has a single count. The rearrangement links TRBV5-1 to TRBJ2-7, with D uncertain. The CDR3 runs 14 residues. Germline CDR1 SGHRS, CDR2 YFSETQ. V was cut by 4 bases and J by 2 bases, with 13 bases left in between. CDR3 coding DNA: TGCGCCAGCAGCCCCAGCCCAGGCCCCTACGAGCAGTACTTC. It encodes CASSPSPGPYEQYF.

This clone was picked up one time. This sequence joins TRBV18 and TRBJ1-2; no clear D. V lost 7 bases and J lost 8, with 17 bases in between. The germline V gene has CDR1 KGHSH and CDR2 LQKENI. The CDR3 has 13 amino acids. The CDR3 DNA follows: TGTGCCAGCTTGCTCGACCGAGGATTGGGCTACACCTTC. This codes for CASLLDRGLGYTF. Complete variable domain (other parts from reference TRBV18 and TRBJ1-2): NAGVMQNPRHLVRRRGQEARLRCSPMKGHSHVYWYRQLPEEGLKFMVYLQKENIIDESGMPKERFSAEFPKEGPSILRIQQVVRGDSAAYFCASLLDRGLGYTFGSGTRLTVV.

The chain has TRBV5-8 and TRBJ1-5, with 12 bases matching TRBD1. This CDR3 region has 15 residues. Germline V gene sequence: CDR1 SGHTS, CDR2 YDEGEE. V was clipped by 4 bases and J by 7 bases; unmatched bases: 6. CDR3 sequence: CASSPGTGGLQPQHF. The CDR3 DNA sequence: TGTGCCAGCAGCCCCGGGACAGGGGGCTTACAGCCCCAGCATTTT.

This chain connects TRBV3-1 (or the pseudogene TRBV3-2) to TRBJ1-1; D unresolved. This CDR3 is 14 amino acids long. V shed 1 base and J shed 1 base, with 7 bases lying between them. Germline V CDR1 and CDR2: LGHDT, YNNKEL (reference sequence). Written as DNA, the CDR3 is TGTGCCAGCAGCCAAGGCCTAGGGAACACTGAAGCTTTCTTT. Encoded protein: CASSQGLGNTEAFF.

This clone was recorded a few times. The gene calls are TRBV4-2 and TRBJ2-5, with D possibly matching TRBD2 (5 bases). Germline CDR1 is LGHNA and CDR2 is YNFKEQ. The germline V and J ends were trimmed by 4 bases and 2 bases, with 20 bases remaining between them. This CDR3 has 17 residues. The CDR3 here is CASSPTLTSIGQETQYF. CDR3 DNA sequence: TGTGCCAGCAGCCCAACATTAACTAGTATCGGGCAAGAGACCCAGTACTTC.